These 20 T cell receptor beta chains share one sample of origin, sequenced in a study of cytomegalovirus exposure and HLA in healthy donors. Primers for the PCR totalled 60 Vbeta and 13 Jbeta. Produced via immunoSEQ multiplex PCR; TCRdb's table is partial and in-frame only. The sample carries about 270,000 clones, roughly 70% recorded once. Sequencing input: PBMCs. The receptors originated from a female donor in good health and CMV-seronegative.

The chain uses TRBV28 and TRBJ2-7, with 7 bases lining up with TRBD1. Trimming removed 11 bases from V and 2 bases from J; junction bases left unmatched: 21. The CDR3 totals 17 residues. CDR1 is MDHEN, CDR2 SYDVKM, per germline. As DNA, the CDR3 is TGTGCCCGATATGACAGGGCGGCACCTGAGGACACCTACGAGCAGTACTTC. Amino acids: CARYDRAAPEDTYEQYF. The variable domain in full, completed from reference TRBV28 and TRBJ2-7, reads DVKVTQSSRYLVKRTGEKVFLECVQDMDHENMFWYRQDPGLGLRLIYFSYDVKMKEKGDIPEGYSVSREKKERFSLILESASTNQTSMYLCARYDRAAPEDTYEQYFGPGTRLTVT.

J is TRBJ2-5 and V is TRBV7-9, with D possibly being TRBD2 (5 bases). The J call is in doubt because the DNA end fits TRBJ2-7 better. CDR1 and CDR2 from the germline V gene are SEHNR and FQNEAQ (reference sequence). The CDR3 has 12 residues. CDR3 amino acids: CASSSSGYEQYF. CDR3 sequence (DNA): TGTGCCAGCAGCTCCAGCGGCTACGAGCAGTACTTC.

V usage is TRBV7-9 and J usage is TRBJ2-5; D might be TRBD2 (6 bases). CDR1 and CDR2 (germline): SEHNR, FQNEAQ (reference sequence). V shed 3 bases and J shed 4 bases, with 9 bases lying between them. The CDR3 runs to 13 residues. The CDR3 loop is CASSLAGPETQYF. CDR3 in DNA: TGTGCCAGCAGCTTGGCGGGGCCAGAGACCCAGTACTTC.

The chain is built from TRBV10-3 and TRBJ1-2; D perhaps matches TRBD1 (5 bases). Germline V gene sequence: CDR1 ENHRY, CDR2 SYGVKD. V lost 10 bases and J lost 3, with 9 bases in between. CDR3 length equals 11 residues. CDR3 sequence: CASTQDYGYTF. CDR3 nucleotide sequence: TGTGCCAGCACACAGGACTATGGCTACACCTTC.

The chain joins TRBV6-6 to TRBJ1-6, with 9 bases matching TRBD1. Looked up from germline, CDR1 is MNHNY and CDR2 is SVGAGI (reference sequence). Losses at the gene ends were 4 bases for V and 7 bases for J; bases not matched to a gene: 5. The length of the CDR3 is 15 residues. The DNA of the CDR3 is TGTGCCAGCAGTTCCTTCGGGACAGGGAATTCACCCCTCCACTTT. Its protein product is CASSSFGTGNSPLHF.

As concerns this clone: A junction end diverges from the germline sequence, so it may reflect a read error. The chain links TRBV7-9 to TRBJ2-7; TRBD1 might be the D (5 bases). The CDR3 totals 15 residues. From germline, CDR1 is SEHNR and CDR2 FQNEAQ (reference sequence). CDR3 residues: CSSSLVLGHNNEQYF. CDR3 nucleotides: TGTTCCAGCAGCTTGGTGCTCGGACATAACAACGAGCAGTACTTC.

The chain recombines TRBV2 with TRBJ1-5; D unresolved. CDR1 and CDR2 from the germline V gene are SNHLY and FYNNEI. The CDR3 runs to 15 residues. V gave up 10 bases and J gave up 2 bases, with 18 bases separating them. The CDR3: CATSERAWRNQPQHF. DNA for the CDR3: TGTGCCACCTCCGAGCGCGCGTGGCGCAATCAGCCCCAGCATTTT.

The chain combines TRBV19 with TRBJ2-1, with 7 bases lining up with TRBD2. The trim removed 7 bases at V and 6 bases at J, leaving 15 bases unmatched. Germline V gene data show CDR1 as LNHDA and CDR2 as SQIVND (reference sequence). The CDR3 loop spans 16 amino acids. CDR3 nucleotides: TGTGCCAGTACCAGCCGTGGACTAGTTACGGGCAATGAGCAGTTCTTC. Amino acids: CASTSRGLVTGNEQFF. The variable domain in full, with the rest retrieved from reference TRBV19 and TRBJ2-1, is DGGITQSPKYLFRKEGQNVTLSCEQNLNHDAMYWYRQDPGQGLRLIYYSQIVNDFQKGDIAEGYSVSREKKESFPLTVTSAQKNPTAFYLCASTSRGLVTGNEQFFGPGTRLTVL.

This clone was observed a handful of times. The CDR3 region is CASSGTSGIDEQFF. CDR3 coding DNA: TGTGCCAGCAGTGGGACTAGCGGGATCGATGAGCAGTTCTTC. The chain links TRBV6-6 to TRBJ2-1, with TRBD2 matching 13 bases. Germline assignment: CDR1 MNHNY and CDR2 SVGAGI (reference sequence). Losses at the gene ends were 5 bases for V and 8 bases for J; bases not matched to a gene: 3. CDR3 length equals 14 residues.

The rearrangement joins TRBV5-1 to TRBJ2-3; 9 nucleotides line up with TRBD2. The CDR3 extends over 16 amino acids. CDR1 is SGHRS, CDR2 YFSETQ, per germline. V was clipped by 0 bases and J by 3 bases; unmatched bases: 5. CDR3 loop: CASSLGVSGSTDTQYF. The CDR3, as DNA: TGCGCCAGCAGCTTGGGAGTTAGCGGGAGTACAGATACGCAGTATTTT.

The rearrangement joins TRBV5-4 to TRBJ2-5; 10 bases align to TRBD2. V shed 4 bases, J shed 3 bases, and the junction held 12 bases outside the gene matches. The CDR3 length is 17 residues. Germline CDR1 and CDR2: SGHNT and YYREEE (reference sequence). CDR3 DNA sequence: TGTGCCAGCAGCCGGGACGGTCTGGGGACTAGCGAAGAGACCCAGTACTTC. Translation gives CASSRDGLGTSEETQYF. The variable domain in full, with the rest retrieved from reference TRBV5-4 and TRBJ2-5, is ETGVTQSPTHLIKTRGQQVTLRCSSQSGHNTVSWYQQALGQGPQFIFQYYREEENGRGNFPPRFSGLQFPNYSSELNVNALELDDSALYLCASSRDGLGTSEETQYFGPGTRLLVL.

This clone was observed a handful of times. Here the CDR3 reads CASSSKDTTDTQYF. The CDR3 DNA is TGCGCCAGCAGTTCTAAGGACACCACAGATACGCAGTATTTT. The genes are TRBV10-1 and TRBJ2-3; weak D call: TRBD1 (5 bases). V was trimmed by 5 bases and J by 2 bases, leaving 11 bases between them. CDR1 WNHNN and CDR2 SYGVQD come from the germline V gene (reference sequence). This CDR3 region has 14 residues.

This clone was seen only a few times. The genes are TRBV28 and TRBJ1-2, with D possibly being TRBD1 (6 bases). The CDR3 is 13 amino acids. Germline V CDR1 and CDR2: MDHEN, SYDVKM. Trimming stripped 1 base from V and 5 bases from J, with 8 bases between. The CDR3: CASSLYRDYGYTF. CDR3 DNA sequence: TGTGCCAGCAGTTTATACAGGGATTATGGCTACACCTTC.

V is TRBV6-5 and J is TRBJ2-2; 11 positions agree with TRBD2. Germline CDR1 and CDR2: MNHEY and SVGAGI. The CDR3 is 15 residues long. Trimming removed 6 bases from V and 4 bases from J; junction bases left unmatched: 4. In nucleotides, the CDR3 is TGTGCCAGCAGGGGACTAGCGGACGCCACCGGGGAGCTGTTTTTT. Translated: CASRGLADATGELFF.

CDR3 nucleotide sequence: TGTGCCAGCAGCGTAGCCACAGGGAGAAGCTATGGCTACACCTTC. It yields the protein CASSVATGRSYGYTF. This rearrangement joins TRBV9 to TRBJ1-2, with a possible D match to TRBD1 (6 bases). V was pared by 0 bases and J by 4 bases, with 13 bases between. Germline V CDR1 and CDR2: SGDLS, YYNGEE. There are 15 residues in the CDR3.

The chain links TRBV6-6 to TRBJ2-7; a possible D gene is TRBD2 (7 bases). The V gene lost 0 bases and the J gene lost 0 bases, with 12 bases spanning the gap. In germline, CDR1 is MNHNY, CDR2 SVGAGI (reference sequence). This CDR3 spans 16 amino acids. The CDR3 nucleotides read TGTGCCAGCAGTTACTCGAGGGAGGGGGTCTCCTACGAGCAGTACTTC. This codes for CASSYSREGVSYEQYF.

This chain uses TRBV28 with TRBJ2-5; D is possibly TRBD2 (5 bases). CDR1 is MDHEN, CDR2 SYDVKM, per germline. Trimming stripped 5 bases from V and 4 bases from J, with 5 bases between. The CDR3 extends over 11 amino acids. CDR3 in DNA: TGTGCCAGCAGTGCGGGAGAGACCCAGTACTTC. It encodes CASSAGETQYF.

The chain employs TRBV7-9 and TRBJ2-7, with 8 bases fitting TRBD1. The germline gives CDR1 SEHNR, CDR2 FQNEAQ (reference sequence). The CDR3 spans 16 residues. The V gene end was trimmed by 3 bases and the J gene end by 4 bases; junction bases not matched to a gene: 11. The DNA for the CDR3 is TGTGCCAGCAGCTTTCGTGGGGGACAGGAGATATACGAGCAGTACTTC. It encodes CASSFRGGQEIYEQYF.

This clone was counted between two and nine times. CDR3 coding DNA: TGTGCCAGCAGCGCTCAGGGTGATAGCAATCAGCCCCAGCATTTT. Protein product: CASSAQGDSNQPQHF. This chain joins TRBV7-9 and TRBJ1-5; possible D gene TRBD1, 5 bases. Trimming left V 5 bases short and J 0 bases short, with 11 bases between. From germline, CDR1 is SEHNR and CDR2 FQNEAQ (reference sequence). The CDR3 covers 15 residues. Using reference TRBV7-9 and TRBJ1-5 for the parts outside the CDR3, the full variable domain is DTGVSQNPRHKITKRGQNVTFRCDPISEHNRLYWYRQTLGQGPEFLTYFQNEAQLEKSRLLSDRFSAERPKGSFSTLEIQRTEQGDSAMYLCASSAQGDSNQPQHFGDGTRLSIL.

J is TRBJ1-2 and V is TRBV6-1; 9 bases line up with TRBD1. Trimming removed 7 bases from V and 5 bases from J; junction bases left unmatched: 5. The CDR3 spans 13 residues. Germline values: CDR1 MNHNS, CDR2 SASEGT. CDR3 sequence reads: CASMRDREYGYTF. The DNA of the CDR3 is TGTGCCAGCATGAGGGACAGGGAGTATGGCTACACCTTC.